Listed below are T cell receptor beta chains from one sample, sequenced in a study of glioma-infiltrating T cells. Each CDR3 protein gets one entry after TCRdb re-called the multiplex PCR reads with MiXCR. The sample yields fewer than 200,000 distinct CDR3 sequences, about 46% seen once. The source material was glioma tissue, nonneoplastic brain tissue, or PBMCs (not recorded which). The receptor source for this set is a human donor with low-grade glioma or glioblastoma, undergoing nonglioma brain surgery, or in good health (not recorded which). Each CDR3 is given with its conserved first and last residue. A D gene is named only where the DNA matches it firmly. Size is omitted from some rows. Given values are once, few, many or a class for expanded clones.

D	V	J	length	size	CDR3	DNA
-	TRBV18	TRBJ2-7	16	-	CASSPRKQSRSYEQYF	TGTGCCAGCTCACCACGGAAACAGTCCAGATCCTACGAGCAGTACTTC
-	TRBV19	TRBJ2-2	14	-	CASSTLQDTGELFF	TGTGCCAGTAGTACCTTACAAGATACCGGGGAGCTGTTTTTT
TRBD2	TRBV12-5	TRBJ2-3	14	-	CDSGLSSGSDTQYF	TGTGATAGTGGTTTGTCTAGCGGGAGTGATACGCAGTATTTT
-	TRBV3-1	TRBJ2-5	13	-	CASSQGQIETQYF	TGTGCCAGCAGCCAAGGACAGATAGAGACCCAGTACTTC
-	TRBV29-1	TRBJ2-3	14	-	CSVGMGTRPDTQYF	TGCAGCGTTGGAATGGGGACACGGCCAGATACGCAGTATTTT
TRBD2	TRBV5-4	TRBJ2-7	14	many	CASSSGLTTYEQYF	TGTGCCAGCAGCTCGGGACTAACCACCTACGAGCAGTACTTC
TRBD2	TRBV28	TRBJ2-1	15	many	CASSLIAGDGNEQFF	TGTGCCAGCAGTTTAATAGCGGGAGATGGAAATGAGCAGTTCTTC
-	TRBV6-1	TRBJ2-3	14	-	CASYVSHSLGTQYF	TGTGCCAGCTACGTGAGCCATAGCCTCGGTACGCAGTATTTT
-	TRBV5-4	TRBJ2-5	14	-	CASSLGGGKETQYF	TGTGCCAGCAGCTTGGGTGGCGGGAAAGAGACCCAGTACTTC
TRBD1	TRBV5-1	TRBJ1-5	16	-	CASSFGRDSKNQPQHF	TGCGCCAGCAGCTTCGGTAGGGACAGCAAAAATCAGCCCCAGCATTTT
-	TRBV28	TRBJ2-1	13	-	CASALQSSYEQFF	TGTGCCAGCGCGCTGCAAAGCTCCTACGAGCAGTTCTTC
-	TRBV14	TRBJ2-2	15	-	CASRVTETNTGELFF	TGTGCCAGCAGGGTGACAGAAACGAACACCGGGGAGCTGTTTTTT
-	TRBV2	TRBJ2-7	13	-	CASRRVLSYEQYF	TGTGCCAGCCGAAGAGTACTCTCCTACGAGCAGTACTTC
-	TRBV28	TRBJ1-1	14	many	CASSFSTTGIEAFF	TGTGCCAGCAGTTTCTCAACAACCGGGATTGAAGCTTTCTTT
TRBD1	TRBV20-1	TRBJ1-1	17	many	CSAAAARGGLMNTEAFF	TGCAGTGCCGCGGCGGCCAGGGGGGGATTGATGAACACTGAAGCTTTCTTT
-	TRBV20-1	TRBJ2-3	16	many	CSANPITGPATDTQYF	TGCAGTGCTAACCCGATTACCGGACCCGCCACAGATACGCAGTATTTT
-	TRBV14	TRBJ2-2	14	few	CASSQDRSSGELFF	TGTGCCAGCAGCCAAGATAGATCTTCCGGGGAGCTGTTTTTT
-	TRBV4-2	TRBJ2-7	16	-	CARSQDWASPDYEQYF	TGTGCCAGAAGCCAAGACTGGGCCTCTCCAGATTACGAGCAGTACTTC